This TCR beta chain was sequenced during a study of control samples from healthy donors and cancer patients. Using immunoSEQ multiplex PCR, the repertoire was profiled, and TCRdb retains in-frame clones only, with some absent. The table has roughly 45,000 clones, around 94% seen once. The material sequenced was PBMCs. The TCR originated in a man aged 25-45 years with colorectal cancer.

The DNA of the CDR3 is TGCGCCAGCAGCCAAAGCAGGGGGATGAACACTGAAGCTTTCTTT. Residues: CASSQSRGMNTEAFF. The V call is TRBV4-1, the J call TRBJ1-1; 7 nucleotides match TRBD1. Germline V gene lookup returns CDR1 MGHRA and CDR2 YSYEKL. This CDR3 spans 15 amino acids. V gave up 2 bases and J gave up 0 bases; unmatched junction bases: 3.